These 17 T cell receptor beta chains originate from one sample sequenced in a study of control samples from healthy donors and cancer patients. Sequenced by immunoSEQ multiplex PCR; TCRdb stores in-frame clones only, minus some. The data show about 42,000 clones, approximately 87% seen once. Sequencing was carried out using blood. The receptors come from a man between 60 and 75 years old in good health.

The chain's CDR3 is CASSFGPGETQYF. The CDR3 DNA is TGTGCCAGCAGCTTCGGACCTGGGGAGACCCAGTACTTC. The rearrangement uses TRBV7-3 and TRBJ2-5; D unresolved. This CDR3 has 13 residues. V gave up 3 bases and J gave up 5 bases, with 10 bases separating them. Germline values: CDR1 SGHTA, CDR2 FQGTGA.

The chain links TRBV7-8 to TRBJ1-6; D is undetermined. CDR3 length: 13 amino acids. Germline-derived CDR1 and CDR2 are SGHVS and FQNEAQ. Trimming took 5 bases from V and 9 from J, leaving 11 bases between them. CDR3 bases: TGTGCCAGCAGCCTGGACGGATTTTCACCCCTCCACTTT. This encodes CASSLDGFSPLHF.

The chain employs TRBV2 and TRBJ1-2, with a tentative D call TRBD1 (5 bases). With 7 bases removed from V and 8 bases from J, the gap between germline ends came to 11 bases. This CDR3 is built from 11 residues. The V gene's germline CDR1 is SNHLY and CDR2 FYNNEI. The CDR3 sequence: CASKRGNGYTF. The CDR3 bases are TGTGCCAGCAAGCGGGGGAACGGCTACACCTTC.

The rearrangement links TRBV27 to TRBJ2-2, with a possible D match to TRBD2 (6 bases). This CDR3 has 14 residues. The germline CDR1 and CDR2 sequences are MNHEY and SMNVEV (reference sequence). V shed 2 bases and J shed 9 bases, with 13 bases lying between them. The CDR3 sequence is CASSLNRESRELFF. The CDR3 region has the DNA TGTGCCAGCAGTTTAAACCGGGAGTCGAGGGAGCTGTTTTTT.

The DNA of the CDR3 is TGTGCCAGCAGCTCGTTACAGGGGTTGGAGACCCAGTACTTC. Its protein is CASSSLQGLETQYF. The rearrangement joins TRBV5-5 to TRBJ2-5; 7 bases match TRBD1. V lost 3 bases and J lost 5; bases outside the gene matches: 7. This CDR3 has 14 amino acids. CDR1 and CDR2 from the germline V gene are SGHKS and YYEKEE (reference sequence).

The rearrangement uses TRBV30 and TRBJ1-5, with unresolved D. The CDR3 covers 14 residues. CDR1 is GTSNPN and CDR2 is SVGIG in the germline V gene (reference sequence). Trimming removed 0 bases at V and 6 bases at J, with 12 bases between. For the CDR3, the DNA is TGTGCCTGGAGTGTATCAGGTTTAGGTCAGCCCCAGCATTTT. Encoded protein: CAWSVSGLGQPQHF.

The rearrangement uses TRBV24-1 and TRBJ2-1; D perhaps matches TRBD1 (6 bases). V was cut by 1 base and J by 6 bases, with 18 bases left in between. The CDR3 runs to 17 residues. The germline V gene has CDR1 KGHDR and CDR2 SFDVKD. CDR3 DNA sequence: TGTGCCACCAGTGATTTACCGCCAGGGGATGGAAGCAATGAGCAGTTCTTC. Amino acid sequence: CATSDLPPGDGSNEQFF.

V gene TRBV18 combines with J gene TRBJ1-1; possible D gene TRBD1, 6 bases. The CDR3 runs 15 residues. The ends were cut back, 3 bases at V and 8 bases at J, with 19 bases in the middle. Germline CDR1 and CDR2: KGHSH and LQKENI. In nucleotides, the CDR3 is TGTGCCAGCTCACCCCCTGGACAGTCCCCAGGGGAAGCTTTCTTT. Residues: CASSPPGQSPGEAFF.

This chain uses TRBV27 with TRBJ2-1; 9 nucleotides line up with TRBD2. CDR3 size: 13 residues. V was pared by 9 bases and J by 1 base, with 1 base of the junction left unmatched. Germline CDR1 is MNHEY and CDR2 is SMNVEV (reference sequence). CDR3 nucleotides: TGTGCCAGTAGCGGGAGATCCTACAATGAGCAGTTCTTC. This gives the protein CASSGRSYNEQFF.

CDR3 nucleotides: TGCAGCGTTGGATCCGGAGGGGCGCGGGGCTACACCTTC. Residues: CSVGSGGARGYTF. The chain combines TRBV29-1 with TRBJ1-2; possible D gene TRBD1, 5 bases. The CDR3 length is 13 residues. Germline assignment: CDR1 SQVTM and CDR2 ANQGSEA. With 4 bases removed from V and 8 bases from J, the gap between germline ends came to 17 bases.

The chain is built from TRBV19 and TRBJ1-5, with a weak D call TRBD1 (5 bases). Looked up from germline, CDR1 is LNHDA and CDR2 is SQIVND (reference sequence). CDR3 length equals 13 residues. The V end was cut by 11 bases, the J end by 4 bases, with 15 bases between. CDR3 protein: CASWTGGNQPQHF. The CDR3, as DNA: TGTGCCTCCTGGACTGGGGGAAATCAGCCCCAGCATTTT.

The DNA of the CDR3 is TGCAGTGCTAGAAAATCGTATACGCAGTATTTT. This translates into CSARKSYTQYF. The chain combines TRBV20-1 with TRBJ2-3; D uncertain. Per the germline V gene, CDR1 is DFQATT and CDR2 is SNEGSKA (reference sequence). CDR3 length equals 11 residues. V was clipped by 2 bases and J by 7 bases, with 7 bases between them.

This chain connects TRBV6-2 or TRBV6-3 to TRBJ2-7; TRBD1 might be the D (8 bases). Germline V gene data show CDR1 as MNHEY and CDR2 as SVGEGT. The CDR3 sequence is 13 residues long. Trimming removed 5 bases at V and 5 bases at J, with 13 bases between. The CDR3 is CASSHRGRDEQYF. CDR3 bases: TGTGCCAGCAGTCACAGGGGGAGGGACGAGCAGTACTTC.

The chain uses TRBV6-5 and TRBJ2-3; 8 nucleotides match TRBD2. The CDR3 covers 15 residues. CDR1 is MNHEY and CDR2 is SVGAGI in the germline V gene. V was clipped by 6 bases and J by 0 bases; unmatched bases: 5. The CDR3 DNA reads TGTGCCAGCAGCCGAGCGGGGGCCAGCACAGATACGCAGTATTTT. Its protein is CASSRAGASTDTQYF.

The V and J genes are TRBV9 and TRBJ1-5, with a tentative D call TRBD1 (6 bases). CDR1 is SGDLS and CDR2 is YYNGEE in the germline V gene. The CDR3 is made up of 16 amino acids. V lost 3 bases and J 7 bases, leaving 20 bases between the germline ends. CDR3 loop: CASSGAGVGGGQPQHF. The CDR3 bases are TGTGCCAGCAGCGGGGCTGGGGTGGGGGGCGGGCAGCCCCAGCATTTT.

The chain uses TRBV2 and TRBJ1-1; D might be TRBD1 (5 bases). Trimming removed 5 bases from V and 3 bases from J, with 16 bases in between. Germline V CDR1 and CDR2: SNHLY, FYNNEI. CDR3 length equals 15 residues. As DNA, the CDR3 is TGTGCCAGCAGTCTCCGGGACCCCAGGGACACTGAAGCTTTCTTT. Amino acids: CASSLRDPRDTEAFF.

The rearrangement links TRBV5-6 to TRBJ1-6; D ambiguous. CDR1 is SGHDT and CDR2 is YYEEEE in the germline V gene. This CDR3 has 15 residues. V lost 4 bases to trimming and J lost 10 bases, with 18 bases between them. CDR3 in DNA: TGTGCCAGCAGCCTCACCCCGCGGCCGAAATCACCCCTCCACTTT. This sequence encodes CASSLTPRPKSPLHF.